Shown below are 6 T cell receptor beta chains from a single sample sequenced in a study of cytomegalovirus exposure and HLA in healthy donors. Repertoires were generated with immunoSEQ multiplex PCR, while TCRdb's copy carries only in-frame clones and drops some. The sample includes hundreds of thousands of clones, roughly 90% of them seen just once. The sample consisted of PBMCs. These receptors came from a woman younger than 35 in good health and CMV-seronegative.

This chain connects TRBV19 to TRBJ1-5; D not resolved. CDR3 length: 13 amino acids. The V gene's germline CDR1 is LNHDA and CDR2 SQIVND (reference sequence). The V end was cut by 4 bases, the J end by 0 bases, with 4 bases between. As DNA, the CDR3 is TGTGCCAGTAGTAGGGCTAGCAATCAGCCCCAGCATTTT. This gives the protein CASSRASNQPQHF.

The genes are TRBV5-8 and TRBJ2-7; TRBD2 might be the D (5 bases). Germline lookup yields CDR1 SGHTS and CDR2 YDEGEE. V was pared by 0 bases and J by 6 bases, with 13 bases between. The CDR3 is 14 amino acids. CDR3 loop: CASSLGPNRGEQYF. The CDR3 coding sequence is TGTGCCAGCAGCTTGGGCCCGAATCGGGGCGAGCAGTACTTC.

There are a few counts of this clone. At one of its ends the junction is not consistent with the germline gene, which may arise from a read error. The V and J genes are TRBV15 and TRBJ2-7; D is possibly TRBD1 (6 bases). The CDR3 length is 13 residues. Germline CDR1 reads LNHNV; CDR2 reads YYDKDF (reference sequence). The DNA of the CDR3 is TGTGCCACCAGCAGAGATGAGGGGCAGGGGACCCTCTTC. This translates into CATSRDEGQGTLF.

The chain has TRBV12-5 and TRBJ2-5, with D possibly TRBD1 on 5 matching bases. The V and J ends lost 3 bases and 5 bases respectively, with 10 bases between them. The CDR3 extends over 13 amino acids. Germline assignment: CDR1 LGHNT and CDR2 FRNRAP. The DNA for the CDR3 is TGTGCTAGTGGTTTATCAGGGTTCGAGACCCAGTACTTC. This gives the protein CASGLSGFETQYF.

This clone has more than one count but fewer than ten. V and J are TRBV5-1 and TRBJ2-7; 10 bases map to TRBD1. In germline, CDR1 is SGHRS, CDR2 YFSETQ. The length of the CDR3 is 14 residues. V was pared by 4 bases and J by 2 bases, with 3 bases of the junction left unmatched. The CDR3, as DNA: TGCGCCAGCAGCCCCGGACAGGGGGCCTACGAGCAGTACTTC. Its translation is CASSPGQGAYEQYF.

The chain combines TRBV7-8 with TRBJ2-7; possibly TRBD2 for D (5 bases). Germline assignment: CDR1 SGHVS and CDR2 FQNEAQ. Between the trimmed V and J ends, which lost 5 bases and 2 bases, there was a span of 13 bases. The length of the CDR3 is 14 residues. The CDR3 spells CASSNTGIAYEQYF. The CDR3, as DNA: TGTGCCAGCAGCAACACCGGGATCGCCTACGAGCAGTACTTC. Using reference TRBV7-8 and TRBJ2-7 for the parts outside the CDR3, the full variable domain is GAGVSQSPRYKVAKRGQDVALRCDPISGHVSLFWYQQALGQGPEFLTYFQNEAQLDKSGLPSDRFFAERPEGSVSTLKIQRTQQEDSAVYLCASSNTGIAYEQYFGPGTRLTVT.